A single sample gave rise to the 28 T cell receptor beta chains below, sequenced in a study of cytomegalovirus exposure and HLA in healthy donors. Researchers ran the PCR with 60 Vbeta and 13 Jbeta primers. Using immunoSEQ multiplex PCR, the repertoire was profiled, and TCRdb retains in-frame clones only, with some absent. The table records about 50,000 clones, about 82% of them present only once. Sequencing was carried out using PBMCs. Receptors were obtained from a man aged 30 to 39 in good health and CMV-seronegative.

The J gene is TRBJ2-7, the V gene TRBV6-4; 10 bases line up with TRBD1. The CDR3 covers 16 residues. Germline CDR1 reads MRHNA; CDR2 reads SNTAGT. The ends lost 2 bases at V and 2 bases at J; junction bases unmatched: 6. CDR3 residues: CASSDPGQGPPYEQYF. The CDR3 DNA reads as TGTGCCAGCAGTGACCCGGGACAGGGGCCTCCCTACGAGCAGTACTTC.

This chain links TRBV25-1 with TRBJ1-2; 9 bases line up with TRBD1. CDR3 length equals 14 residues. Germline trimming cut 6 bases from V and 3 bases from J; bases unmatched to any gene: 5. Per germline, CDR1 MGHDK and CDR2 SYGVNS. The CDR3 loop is CASRGQGGDYGYTF. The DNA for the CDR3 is TGTGCCAGCAGGGGACAGGGAGGGGACTATGGCTACACCTTC.

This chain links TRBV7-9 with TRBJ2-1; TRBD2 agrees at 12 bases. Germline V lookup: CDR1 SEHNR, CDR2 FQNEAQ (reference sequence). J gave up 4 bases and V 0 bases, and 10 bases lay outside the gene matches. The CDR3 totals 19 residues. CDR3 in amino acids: CASSLASSGRARGYNEQFF. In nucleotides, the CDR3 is TGTGCCAGCAGCTTAGCGTCTAGCGGGAGGGCCAGGGGTTACAATGAGCAGTTCTTC.

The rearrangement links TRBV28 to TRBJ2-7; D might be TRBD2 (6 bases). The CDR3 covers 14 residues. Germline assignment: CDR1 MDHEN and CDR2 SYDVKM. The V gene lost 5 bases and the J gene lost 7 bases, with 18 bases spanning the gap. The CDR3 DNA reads TGTGCCAGCAGTCTGGGGGGAAACCTCTGGGAGCAGTACTTC. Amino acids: CASSLGGNLWEQYF.

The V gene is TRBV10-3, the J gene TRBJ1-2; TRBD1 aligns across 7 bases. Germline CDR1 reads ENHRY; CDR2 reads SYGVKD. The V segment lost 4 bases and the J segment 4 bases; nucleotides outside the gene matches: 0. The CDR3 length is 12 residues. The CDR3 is CAISGDSYGYTF. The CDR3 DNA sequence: TGTGCCATCAGTGGGGACAGCTATGGCTACACCTTC.

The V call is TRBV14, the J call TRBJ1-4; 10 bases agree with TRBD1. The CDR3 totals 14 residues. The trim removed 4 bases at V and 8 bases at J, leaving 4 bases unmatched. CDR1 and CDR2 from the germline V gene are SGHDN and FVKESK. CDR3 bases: TGTGCCAGCAGCCCGGGACAGGGGTACGAAAAACTGTTTTTT. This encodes CASSPGQGYEKLFF.

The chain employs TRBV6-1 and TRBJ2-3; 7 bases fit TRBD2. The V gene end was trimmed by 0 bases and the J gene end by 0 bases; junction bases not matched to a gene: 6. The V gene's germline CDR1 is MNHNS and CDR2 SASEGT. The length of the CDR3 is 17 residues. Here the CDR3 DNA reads TGTGCCAGCAGTGAAGCGAGGGAGGGGCAGAGCACAGATACGCAGTATTTT. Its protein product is CASSEAREGQSTDTQYF.

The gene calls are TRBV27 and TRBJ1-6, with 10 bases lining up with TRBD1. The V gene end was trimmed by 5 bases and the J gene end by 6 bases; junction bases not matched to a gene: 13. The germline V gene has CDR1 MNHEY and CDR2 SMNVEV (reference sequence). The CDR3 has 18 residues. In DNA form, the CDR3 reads TGTGCCAGCAGTCTTCGACAGGGGGCGCTTTCCGGTAATTCACCCCTCCACTTT. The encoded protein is CASSLRQGALSGNSPLHF.

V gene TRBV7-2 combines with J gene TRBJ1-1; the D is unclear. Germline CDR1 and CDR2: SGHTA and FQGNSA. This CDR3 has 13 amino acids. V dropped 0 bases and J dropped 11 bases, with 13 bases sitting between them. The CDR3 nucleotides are TGTGCCAGCAGCTTAGCGCTTCCAGGCCGGGCTTTCTTT. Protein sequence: CASSLALPGRAFF. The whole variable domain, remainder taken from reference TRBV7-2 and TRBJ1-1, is GAGVSQSPSNKVTEKGKDVELRCDPISGHTALYWYRQSLGQGLEFLIYFQGNSAPDKSGLPSDRFSAERTGGSVSTLTIQRTQQEDSAVYLCASSLALPGRAFFGQGTRLTVV.

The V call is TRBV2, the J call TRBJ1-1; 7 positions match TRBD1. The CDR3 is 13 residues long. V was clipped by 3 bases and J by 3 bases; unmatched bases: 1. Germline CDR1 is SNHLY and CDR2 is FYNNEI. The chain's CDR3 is CASSETGHTEAFF. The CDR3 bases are TGTGCCAGCAGTGAGACAGGGCACACTGAAGCTTTCTTT.

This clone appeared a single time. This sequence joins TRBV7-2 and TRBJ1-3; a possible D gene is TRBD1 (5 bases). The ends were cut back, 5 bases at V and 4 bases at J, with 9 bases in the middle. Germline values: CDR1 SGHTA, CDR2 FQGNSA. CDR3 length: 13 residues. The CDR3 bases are TGTGCCAGCAGCCCAGGGTACGGAAACACCATATATTTT. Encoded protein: CASSPGYGNTIYF.

CDR3 protein: CASSQVKETEAFF. CDR3 coding DNA: TGTGCCAGCAGCCAAGTCAAGGAGACTGAAGCTTTCTTT. The chain uses TRBV14 and TRBJ1-1; no clear D. The CDR3 has 13 amino acids. Trimming removed 1 base from V and 5 bases from J, with 8 bases in between. Germline V gene sequence: CDR1 SGHDN, CDR2 FVKESK.

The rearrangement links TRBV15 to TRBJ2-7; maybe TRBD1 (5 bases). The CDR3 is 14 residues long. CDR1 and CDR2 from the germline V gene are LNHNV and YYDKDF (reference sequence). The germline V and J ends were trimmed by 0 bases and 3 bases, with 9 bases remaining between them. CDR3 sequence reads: CATSRDRQGYEQYF. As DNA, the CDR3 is TGTGCCACCAGCAGAGATCGGCAGGGCTACGAGCAGTACTTC. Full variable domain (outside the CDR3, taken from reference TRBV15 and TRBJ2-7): DAMVIQNPRYQVTQFGKPVTLSCSQTLNHNVMYWYQQKSSQAPKLLFHYYDKDFNNEADTPDNFQSRRPNTSFCFLDIRSPGLGDTAMYLCATSRDRQGYEQYFGPGTRLTVT.

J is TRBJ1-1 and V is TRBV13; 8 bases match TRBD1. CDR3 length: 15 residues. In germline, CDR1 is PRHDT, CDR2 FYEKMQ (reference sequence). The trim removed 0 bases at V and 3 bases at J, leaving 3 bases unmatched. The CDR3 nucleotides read TGTGCCAGCAGCTTAGGGGGACAGGTAGACACTGAAGCTTTCTTT. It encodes CASSLGGQVDTEAFF.

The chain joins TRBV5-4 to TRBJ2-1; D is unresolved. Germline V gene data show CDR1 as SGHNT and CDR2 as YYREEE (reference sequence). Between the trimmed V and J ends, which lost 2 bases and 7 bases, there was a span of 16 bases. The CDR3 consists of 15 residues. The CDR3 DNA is TGTGCCAGCAGCTTTTCCGCTAGTGGGTATAATGAGCAGTTCTTC. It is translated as CASSFSASGYNEQFF.

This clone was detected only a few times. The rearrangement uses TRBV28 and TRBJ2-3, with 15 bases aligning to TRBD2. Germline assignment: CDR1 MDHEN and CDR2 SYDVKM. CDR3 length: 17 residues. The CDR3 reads CATLDGLAGGTTDTQYF. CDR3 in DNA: TGTGCAACCCTGGACGGACTAGCGGGGGGGACCACAGATACGCAGTATTTT.

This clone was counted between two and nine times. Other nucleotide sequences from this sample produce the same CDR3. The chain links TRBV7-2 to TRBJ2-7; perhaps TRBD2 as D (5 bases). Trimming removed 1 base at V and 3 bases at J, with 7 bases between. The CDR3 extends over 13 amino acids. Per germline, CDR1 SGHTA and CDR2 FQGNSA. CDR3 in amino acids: CASSLDRGYEQYF. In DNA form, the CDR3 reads TGTGCCAGCAGCTTAGACCGGGGCTACGAGCAGTACTTC. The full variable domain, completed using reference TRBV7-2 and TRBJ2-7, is GAGVSQSPSNKVTEKGKDVELRCDPISGHTALYWYRQSLGQGLEFLIYFQGNSAPDKSGLPSDRFSAERTGGSVSTLTIQRTQQEDSAVYLCASSLDRGYEQYFGPGTRLTVT.

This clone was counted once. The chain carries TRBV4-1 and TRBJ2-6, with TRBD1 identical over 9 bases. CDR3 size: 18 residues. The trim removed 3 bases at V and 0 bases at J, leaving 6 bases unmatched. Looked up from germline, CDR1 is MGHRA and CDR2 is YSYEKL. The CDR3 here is CASSQAGTGLSGANVLTF. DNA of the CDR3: TGCGCCAGCAGCCAGGCCGGGACAGGGCTCTCTGGGGCCAACGTCCTGACTTTC.

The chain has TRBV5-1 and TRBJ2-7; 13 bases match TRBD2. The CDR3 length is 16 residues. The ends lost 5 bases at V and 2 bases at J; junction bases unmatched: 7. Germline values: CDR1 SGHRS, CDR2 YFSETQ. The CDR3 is CASRSRTSGGPYEQYF. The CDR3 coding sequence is TGCGCCAGCAGGAGTCGGACTAGCGGGGGCCCCTACGAGCAGTACTTC.

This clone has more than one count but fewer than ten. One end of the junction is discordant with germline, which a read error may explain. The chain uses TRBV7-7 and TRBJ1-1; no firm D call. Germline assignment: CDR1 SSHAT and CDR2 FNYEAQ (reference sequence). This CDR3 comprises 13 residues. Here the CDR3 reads CASSLLRNTEAFF. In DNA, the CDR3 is TGTGCTAGCAGCTTACTCAGGAACACTGAAGCTTTCTTT.

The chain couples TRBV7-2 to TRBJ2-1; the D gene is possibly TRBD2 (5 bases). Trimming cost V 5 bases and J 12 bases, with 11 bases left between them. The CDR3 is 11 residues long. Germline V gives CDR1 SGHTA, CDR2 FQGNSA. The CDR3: CASSAGLVQFF. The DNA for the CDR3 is TGTGCCAGCAGCGCAGGACTGGTGCAGTTCTTC. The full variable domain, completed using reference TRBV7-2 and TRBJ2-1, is GAGVSQSPSNKVTEKGKDVELRCDPISGHTALYWYRQSLGQGLEFLIYFQGNSAPDKSGLPSDRFSAERTGGSVSTLTIQRTQQEDSAVYLCASSAGLVQFFGPGTRLTVL.

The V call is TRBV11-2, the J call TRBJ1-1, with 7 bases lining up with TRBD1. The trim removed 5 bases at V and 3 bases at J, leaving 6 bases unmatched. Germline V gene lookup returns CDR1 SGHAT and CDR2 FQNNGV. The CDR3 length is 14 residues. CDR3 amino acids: CASSIDRVHTEAFF. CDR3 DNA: TGTGCCAGCAGCATCGACAGGGTTCACACTGAAGCTTTCTTT.

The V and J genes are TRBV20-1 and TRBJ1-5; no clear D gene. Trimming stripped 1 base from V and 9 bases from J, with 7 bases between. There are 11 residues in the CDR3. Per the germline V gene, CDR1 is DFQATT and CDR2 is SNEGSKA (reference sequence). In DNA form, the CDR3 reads TGCAGTGCTAGAGGTCGGGGGCCCCAGCATTTT. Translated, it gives CSARGRGPQHF.

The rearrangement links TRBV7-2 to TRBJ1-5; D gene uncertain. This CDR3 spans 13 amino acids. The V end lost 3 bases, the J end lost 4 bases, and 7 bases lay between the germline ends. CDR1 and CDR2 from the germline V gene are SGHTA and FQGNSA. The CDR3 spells CASSLRGNQPQHF. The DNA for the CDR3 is TGTGCCAGCAGCTTGAGAGGGAATCAGCCCCAGCATTTT.

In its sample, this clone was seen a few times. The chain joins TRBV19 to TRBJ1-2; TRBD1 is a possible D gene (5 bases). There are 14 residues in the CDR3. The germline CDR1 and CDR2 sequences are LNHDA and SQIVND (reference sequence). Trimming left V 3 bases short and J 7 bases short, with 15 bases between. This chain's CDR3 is CASSIQGSPLGYTF. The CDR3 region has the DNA TGTGCCAGTAGTATCCAGGGTAGTCCCCTTGGCTACACCTTC.

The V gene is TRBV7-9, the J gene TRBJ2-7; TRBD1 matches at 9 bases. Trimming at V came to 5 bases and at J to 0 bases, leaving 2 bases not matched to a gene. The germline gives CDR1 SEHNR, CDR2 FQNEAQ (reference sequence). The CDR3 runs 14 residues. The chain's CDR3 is CASSRTGASYEQYF. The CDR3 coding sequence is TGTGCCAGCAGCAGGACAGGGGCCTCCTACGAGCAGTACTTC.

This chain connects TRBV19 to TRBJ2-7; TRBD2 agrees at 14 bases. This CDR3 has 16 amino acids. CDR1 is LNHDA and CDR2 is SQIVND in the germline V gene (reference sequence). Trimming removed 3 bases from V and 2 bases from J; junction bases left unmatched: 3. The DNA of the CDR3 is TGTGCCAGTAGTATCGGACTAGCGGGGGGTCCCTACGAGCAGTACTTC. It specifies CASSIGLAGGPYEQYF.

CDR3 sequence (DNA): TGCGCCAGCAGCGGGGGGACAGCGAGAACTAATGAAAAACTGTTTTTT. It encodes CASSGGTARTNEKLFF. The chain recombines TRBV5-1 with TRBJ1-4, with 7 bases that match TRBD1. The CDR3 has 16 amino acids. The V segment lost 4 bases and the J segment 1 base; nucleotides outside the gene matches: 7. The germline CDR1 and CDR2 sequences are SGHRS and YFSETQ.